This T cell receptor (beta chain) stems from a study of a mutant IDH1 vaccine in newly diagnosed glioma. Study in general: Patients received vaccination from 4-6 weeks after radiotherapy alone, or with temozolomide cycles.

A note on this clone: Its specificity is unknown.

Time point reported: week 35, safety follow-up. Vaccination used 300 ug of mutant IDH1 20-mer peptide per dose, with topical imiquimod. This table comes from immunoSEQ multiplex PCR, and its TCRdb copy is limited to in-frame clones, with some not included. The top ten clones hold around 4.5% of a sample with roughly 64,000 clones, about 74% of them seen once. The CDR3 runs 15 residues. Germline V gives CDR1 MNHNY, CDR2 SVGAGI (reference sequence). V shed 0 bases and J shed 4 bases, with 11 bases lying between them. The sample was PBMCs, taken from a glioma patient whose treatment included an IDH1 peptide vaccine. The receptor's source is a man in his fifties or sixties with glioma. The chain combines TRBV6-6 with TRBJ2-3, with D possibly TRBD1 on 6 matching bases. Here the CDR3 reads CASSYSQGSADTQYF. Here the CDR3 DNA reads TGTGCCAGCAGTTACTCTCAGGGGTCGGCAGATACGCAGTATTTT.